Each of the 20 T cell receptor beta chains below was sequenced from the same sample in a study of blood T cells in healthy people across ages (dated by TCRdb to the mid-2010s). The library was built by means of 5' RACE. TCRdb records Illumina HiSeq 2500 as the sequencer. A second PCR of about 7 to 12 cycles was run with a J-beta primer mix and a sample-barcoded 5' primer. The raw public data were reprocessed by TCRdb itself: fastp quality trimming at Q25, MiXCR clonotype calling, in-frame beta chains only. Each record represents a unique CDR3 protein, reported with the most common genes and DNA among its rows. The sample includes approximately 800,000 distinct CDR3 sequences, with just under 25% observed a single time. Roughly 3.8% of the sample rests with the top ten. This sample also appeared in a second study, on T cells of mothers and their children.

The specimen sequenced was blood. These TCRs come from a boy under 18 in good health.

The chain couples TRBV6-5 to TRBJ2-5; TRBD2 aligns across 8 bases. With V trimmed by 0 bases and J by 3 bases, 6 bases remained unmatched. This CDR3 is built from 16 residues. CDR1 MNHEY and CDR2 SVGAGI come from the germline V gene. CDR3 residues: CASSYSNGGGEETQYF. The CDR3 DNA reads as TGTGCCAGCAGTTACTCGAACGGGGGGGGAGAAGAGACCCAGTACTTC.

This clonotype was detected a few times. The CDR3 loop reads CASSQWSNQPQHF. CDR3 in DNA: TGTGCCAGCAGCCAATGGAGCAATCAGCCCCAGCATTTT. The genes are TRBV4-2 and TRBJ1-5; D uncertain. Between the trimmed V and J ends, which lost 2 bases and 1 base, there was a span of 3 bases. The germline gives CDR1 LGHNA, CDR2 YNFKEQ. This CDR3 contains 13 residues.

The CDR3 region is CSVDGGGSSGANVLTF. The CDR3 nucleotides read TGCAGCGTTGATGGAGGGGGGTCCTCTGGGGCCAACGTCCTGACTTTC. This chain joins TRBV29-1 and TRBJ2-6; D could derive from TRBD1 or TRBD2 (6 bases each). The V end lost 3 bases, the J end lost 0 bases, and 12 bases lay between the germline ends. This CDR3 has 16 residues. Germline CDR1 is SQVTM and CDR2 is ANQGSEA. The complete variable domain, with remaining parts taken from reference TRBV29-1 and TRBJ2-6, reads SAVISQKPSRDICQRGTSLTIQCQVDSQVTMMFWYRQQPGQSLTLIATANQGSEATYESGFVIDKFPISRPNLTFSTLTVSNMSPEDSSIYLCSVDGGGSSGANVLTFGAGSRLTVL.

This clonotype has more than one count but fewer than ten. The chain is built from TRBV7-8 and TRBJ2-1, with 7 bases matching TRBD2. Unmatched junction bases numbered 10, after V lost 2 bases and J lost 6 bases. Germline CDR1 is SGHVS and CDR2 is FQNEAQ. CDR3 size: 16 residues. This chain's CDR3 is CASSLKAGAPTNEQFF. As DNA, the CDR3 is TGTGCCAGCAGCTTAAAGGCGGGAGCCCCTACCAATGAGCAGTTCTTC.

The chain combines TRBV20-1 with TRBJ1-2; D call uncertain. CDR3 length: 15 residues. V lost 3 bases to trimming and J lost 4 bases, with 18 bases between them. In germline, CDR1 is DFQATT, CDR2 SNEGSKA (reference sequence). CDR3: CSASDPFITLYGYTF. The CDR3 nucleotides read TGCAGTGCTAGCGACCCCTTTATAACGCTCTATGGCTACACCTTC.

In this sample, this clonotype turned up a few times. V gene TRBV20-1 combines with J gene TRBJ1-5; no clear D. V was cut by 3 bases and J by 2 bases, with 17 bases left in between. Germline CDR1 is DFQATT and CDR2 is SNEGSKA (reference sequence). CDR3 size: 16 residues. This chain's CDR3 is CSARSRVPGGNQPQHF. The DNA of the CDR3 is TGCAGTGCTAGGAGCCGGGTCCCGGGTGGCAATCAGCCCCAGCATTTT.

V and J are TRBV2 and TRBJ2-2; D is perhaps TRBD1 (6 bases). The CDR3 contains 14 residues. CDR1 is SNHLY and CDR2 is FYNNEI in the germline V gene. Trimming left V 6 bases short and J 4 bases short, with 12 bases between. This chain's CDR3 is CASRVDRLTGELFF. The CDR3 coding sequence is TGTGCCAGCAGAGTTGACAGGCTCACCGGGGAGCTGTTTTTT.

The chain carries TRBV5-1 and TRBJ2-1, with 10 bases lining up with TRBD2. The CDR3 consists of 17 residues. CDR1 and CDR2 (germline): SGHRS, YFSETQ. Losses at the gene ends were 0 bases for V and 2 bases for J; bases not matched to a gene: 5. The CDR3 nucleotides are TGCGCCAGCAGCTTGGGCACTCTAGCGGGAGCCTACAATGAGCAGTTCTTC. Translation: CASSLGTLAGAYNEQFF.

There are a few counts of this clonotype. The chain combines TRBV20-1 with TRBJ2-4, with 10 nucleotides matching TRBD1. Germline trimming cut 5 bases from V and 5 bases from J; bases unmatched to any gene: 3. This CDR3 is built from 13 residues. CDR1 and CDR2 from the germline V gene are DFQATT and SNEGSKA (reference sequence). The CDR3 bases are TGCAGTGCTCCCGGGACAGGGGAAAACATTCAGTACTTC. Residues: CSAPGTGENIQYF.

The chain joins TRBV20-1 to TRBJ2-2, with a tentative D call TRBD2 (7 bases). Germline V CDR1 and CDR2: DFQATT, SNEGSKA (reference sequence). V was pared by 3 bases and J by 0 bases, with 8 bases between. This CDR3 spans 14 amino acids. CDR3 sequence reads: CSARGGPNTGELFF. CDR3 DNA sequence: TGCAGTGCTAGGGGGGGGCCGAACACCGGGGAGCTGTTTTTT.

The rearrangement links TRBV4-1 to TRBJ2-1, with a tentative D call TRBD2 (5 bases). Between the trimmed V and J ends, which lost 2 bases and 10 bases, there was a span of 15 bases. Germline V gene data show CDR1 as MGHRA and CDR2 as YSYEKL. CDR3 length: 14 residues. The DNA for the CDR3 is TGCGCCAGCAGCCAATATGTGCGTGGGAGCGAGCAGTTCTTC. This sequence encodes CASSQYVRGSEQFF.

The table lists this clonotype with a few counts. The rearrangement joins TRBV6-6 to TRBJ2-7; 9 bases fit TRBD1. The V and J ends lost 2 bases and 4 bases, in that order; junction bases with no gene match: 9. The CDR3 is 16 residues long. The germline gives CDR1 MNHNY, CDR2 SVGAGI (reference sequence). The CDR3 DNA reads TGTGCCAGCAGTTACGGTGGACAGGGGAAAACTTACGAGCAGTACTTC. Translated: CASSYGGQGKTYEQYF.

J is TRBJ1-1 and V is TRBV12-3 or TRBV12-4, with 8 bases that match TRBD1. With V trimmed by 6 bases and J by 4 bases, 10 bases remained unmatched. CDR3 length: 15 residues. The CDR3 spells CASRGQDLDSTEAFF. CDR3 coding DNA: TGTGCCAGCAGGGGACAGGATCTAGATTCCACTGAAGCTTTCTTT.

The rearrangement joins TRBV27 to TRBJ2-2; maybe TRBD2 (5 bases). CDR1 is MNHEY, CDR2 SMNVEV, per germline (reference sequence). V was pared by 6 bases and J by 4 bases, with 21 bases between. The CDR3 is 17 residues long. In DNA, the CDR3 is TGTGCCAGCAGCCCGCCTCGTCGCGGGCCTGGCACCGGGGAGCTGTTTTTT. Encoded protein: CASSPPRRGPGTGELFF.

The rearrangement joins TRBV10-2 to TRBJ1-3; the match to TRBD1 covers 8 bases. This CDR3 has 16 amino acids. Germline V gene data show CDR1 as WSHSY and CDR2 as SAAADI. The V segment lost 7 bases and the J segment 0 bases; nucleotides outside the gene matches: 8. The CDR3 DNA reads as TGCGCCAGCAACGACAGGGGTCGACTCTCTGGAAACACCATATATTTT. Protein product: CASNDRGRLSGNTIYF.

The rearrangement uses TRBV5-1 and TRBJ2-5; maybe TRBD2 (7 bases). The J call may be incorrect, as the DNA end agrees better with TRBJ2-1. Germline V gene data show CDR1 as SGHRS and CDR2 as YFSETQ. This CDR3 region has 16 residues. The CDR3, as DNA: TGCGCCAGCAGCTTGGCATCGGGGGGCCCCTACAATGAGCAGTTCTTC. Its translation: CASSLASGGPYNEQFF.

As concerns this clonotype: One end of the junction fails to match germline, which may point to a read error. The chain carries TRBV2 and TRBJ2-1; 10 nucleotides align to TRBD1. Germline CDR1 and CDR2: SNHLY and FYNNEI. This CDR3 has 14 amino acids. The CDR3 here is CTRGGTGAQKEQFF. For the CDR3, the DNA is TGCACCAGGGGGGGGACAGGGGCACAAAAAGAGCAGTTCTTC. Based on the CDR3 plus reference TRBV2 and TRBJ2-1, the full variable domain is EPEVTQTPSHQVTQMGQEVILRCVPISNHLYFYWYRQILGQKVEFLVSFYNNEISEKSEIFDDQFSVERPDGSNFTLKIRSTKLEDSAMYFCTRGGTGAQKEQFFGPGTRLTVL.

This chain connects TRBV24-1 to TRBJ2-2, with D possibly being TRBD2 (6 bases). V dropped 10 bases and J dropped 7 bases, with 12 bases sitting between them. CDR1 and CDR2 (germline): KGHDR, SFDVKD. CDR3 size: 12 residues. The CDR3 DNA is TGTGCCACGGGACTTTGGAACGGGGAGCTGTTTTTT. The encoded protein is CATGLWNGELFF.

The rearrangement uses TRBV25-1 and TRBJ2-5; D possibly corresponds to TRBD1 (6 bases). Germline V CDR1 and CDR2: MGHDK, SYGVNS. V was trimmed by 2 bases and J by 0 bases, leaving 7 bases between them. This CDR3 comprises 14 residues. CDR3 coding DNA: TGTGCCAGCAGTGAAGGACAGTACCAAGAGACCCAGTACTTC. It specifies CASSEGQYQETQYF.

This rearrangement joins TRBV7-3 to TRBJ2-7; 7 positions agree with TRBD2. The CDR3 spans 15 residues. CDR1 and CDR2 (germline): SGHTA, FQGTGA. Losses at the gene ends were 1 base for V and 0 bases for J; bases not matched to a gene: 3. CDR3 amino acids: CASSLMGGSSYEQYF. DNA of the CDR3: TGTGCCAGCAGCTTAATGGGGGGGAGCTCCTACGAGCAGTACTTC. The variable domain in full, with the rest retrieved from reference TRBV7-3 and TRBJ2-7, is GAGVSQTPSNKVTEKGKYVELRCDPISGHTALYWYRQSLGQGPEFLIYFQGTGAADDSGLPNDRFFAVRPEGSVSTLKIQRTERGDSAVYLCASSLMGGSSYEQYFGPGTRLTVT.